This TCR beta chain appears in the sequencing data of a study of T cells expressing NK-cell markers. Study in general: From sorted CD3+CD56+NKG2C+, CD3+CD56+NKG2C- and CD3+CD56-NKG2C+ T cells came the TCR beta repertoires. General study results and limits: It was still unclear whether expanded NKG2C+ T cell clones were HCMV specific.

For TCR beta, cDNA was produced by 5'RACE template switching with UMIs. TCRdb re-called the 5' RACE reads and catalogs CDR3 proteins one per entry, DNA excluded. The sample data list some 460,000 distinct CDR3 sequences. Concerning this clonotype: Its antigen remains unknown.

Germline loops: CDR1 KGHDR, CDR2 SFDVKD. The CDR3 extends over 13 amino acids. The sample comprised blood T cells: a sorted CD56 or NKG2C T cell subset, CD4+ or CD8+ T cells, or bulk PBMC T cells (not recorded which). The V gene is TRBV24-1, the J gene TRBJ2-3. The receptor's source is a woman aged 50 to 60 in good health. The CDR3 loop is CATSKDSTDTQYF.